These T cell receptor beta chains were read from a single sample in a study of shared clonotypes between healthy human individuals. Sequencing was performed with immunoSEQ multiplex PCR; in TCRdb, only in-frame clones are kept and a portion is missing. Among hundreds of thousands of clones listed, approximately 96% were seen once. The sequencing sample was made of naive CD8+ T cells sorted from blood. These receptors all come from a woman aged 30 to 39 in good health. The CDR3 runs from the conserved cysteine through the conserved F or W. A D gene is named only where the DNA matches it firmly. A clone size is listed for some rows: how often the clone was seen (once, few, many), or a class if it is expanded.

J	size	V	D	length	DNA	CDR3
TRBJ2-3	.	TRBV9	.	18	TGTGCCAGCAGCGTAGCTGCCGGGGCAGGGAGAGGCACAGATACGCAGTATTTT	CASSVAAGAGRGTDTQYF
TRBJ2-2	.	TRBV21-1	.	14	TGTGCCAGCAGTGCACCGGGACTTCCCGGGGAGCTGTTTTTT	CASSAPGLPGELFF
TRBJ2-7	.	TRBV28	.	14	TGTGCCAGCAGTTCAACAGGGAGGCGGTCCGAGCAGTACTTC	CASSSTGRRSEQYF
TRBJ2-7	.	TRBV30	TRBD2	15	TGTGCCTGGAGTTGGTCGGGACTAGCGGGATCCGAGCAGTACTTC	CAWSWSGLAGSEQYF
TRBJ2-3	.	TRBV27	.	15	TGTGCCAGCAGTCTGGGGAGGGGGCGTATAGATACGCAGTATTTT	CASSLGRGRIDTQYF
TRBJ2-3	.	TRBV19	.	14	TGTGCCAGTAGTATGGTGAGCGGGCCAGATACGCAGTATTTT	CASSMVSGPDTQYF
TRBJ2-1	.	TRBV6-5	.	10	TGTGCCAGCAATTTCAATGAGCAGTTCTTC	CASNFNEQFF
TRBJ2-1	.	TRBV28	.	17	TGTGCCAGCAGCACCCCCGAAGCGTGGAGCTCCTACAATGAGCAGTTCTTC	CASSTPEAWSSYNEQFF
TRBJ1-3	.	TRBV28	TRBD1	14	TGTGCCAGCAGTCAGACAGGGGAGGGAGACACCATATATTTT	CASSQTGEGDTIYF
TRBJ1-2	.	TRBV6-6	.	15	TGTGCCAGCAGTTACTCGCCAGGGGAGACTTATGGCTACACCTTC	CASSYSPGETYGYTF
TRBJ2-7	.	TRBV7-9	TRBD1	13	TGTGCCAGCAGACAGGGGGGAGGCTACGAGCAGTACTTC	CASRQGGGYEQYF
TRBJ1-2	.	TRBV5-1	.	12	TGCGCCAGCAGCTACGCCGGCGGTGTGGACACCTTC	CASSYAGGVDTF
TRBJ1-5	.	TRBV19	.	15	TGTGCCAGTAGTATCTCCCCCTCGGGAAATCAGCCCCAGCATTTT	CASSISPSGNQPQHF
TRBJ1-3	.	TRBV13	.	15	TGTGCCAGCAGCTTAGGTTTTTATTCTGGAAACACCATATATTTT	CASSLGFYSGNTIYF
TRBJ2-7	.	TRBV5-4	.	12	TGTGCCAGCAGCTTAGGCGAGGACGAGCAGTACTTC	CASSLGEDEQYF
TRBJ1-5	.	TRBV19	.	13	TGTGCCAGTAGTTGGACAGTAGACAAGCCCCAGCATTTT	CASSWTVDKPQHF
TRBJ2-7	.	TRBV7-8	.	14	TGTGCCAGCAGCGTTAAGGGAGTTACCTACGAGCAGTACTTC	CASSVKGVTYEQYF
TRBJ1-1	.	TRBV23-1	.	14	TGCGCCAGCAGTCAATGCACAGCAAACACTGAAGCTTTCTTT	CASSQCTANTEAFF
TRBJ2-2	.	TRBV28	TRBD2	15	TGTGCCAGCAGTCTACTAGCGGGAGTGACCGGGGAGCTGTTTTTT	CASSLLAGVTGELFF
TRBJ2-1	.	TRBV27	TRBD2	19	TGTGCCAGCAGTTTAGGTGGTATAGCGGGAGGGCCTGGACACAATGAGCAGTTCTTC	CASSLGGIAGGPGHNEQFF
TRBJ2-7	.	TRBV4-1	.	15	TGCGCCAGCAGCCAGAAGACTGCTGCAGGATACGAGCAGTACTTC	CASSQKTAAGYEQYF
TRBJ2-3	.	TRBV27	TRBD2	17	TGTGCCAGCAGTTTACTCGGGGCTAGCGGGAGCTTAGATACGCAGTATTTT	CASSLLGASGSLDTQYF
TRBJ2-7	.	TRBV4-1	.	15	TGCGCCAGCAGCCAAGGTCCGGGACAACCTTACGAGCAGTACTTC	CASSQGPGQPYEQYF
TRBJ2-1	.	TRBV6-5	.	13	TGTGCCAGCGGGTCTAGCTCCTACAATGAGCAGTTCTTC	CASGSSSYNEQFF
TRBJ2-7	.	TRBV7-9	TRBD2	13	TGTGCCAGCAGCTTTAAATTCGGGGGGGAGCAGTACTTC	CASSFKFGGEQYF
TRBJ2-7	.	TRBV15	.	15	TGTGCCACCAGCAGAGATGTTGGGGGGGCGGAGGAGCAGTACTTC	CATSRDVGGAEEQYF
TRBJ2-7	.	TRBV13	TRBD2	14	TGTGCCAGCAGCTCCATAGCGGGAGGGACCGAGCAGTACTTC	CASSSIAGGTEQYF
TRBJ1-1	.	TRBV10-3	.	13	TGTGCCATCAGAATGGCGGTGAACACTGAAGCTTTCTTT	CAIRMAVNTEAFF
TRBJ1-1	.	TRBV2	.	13	TGTGCCAGCAGTGATTGGGGGAACACTGAAGCTTTCTTT	CASSDWGNTEAFF
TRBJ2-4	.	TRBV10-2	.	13	TGCGCCAGCAGTGAGGGGTTCAAAAACATTCAGTACTTC	CASSEGFKNIQYF
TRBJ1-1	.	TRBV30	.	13	TGTGCCTGGAGTCTTAGTATGAACACTGAAGCTTTCTTT	CAWSLSMNTEAFF
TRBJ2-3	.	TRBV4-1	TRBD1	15	TGCGCCAGCAGCCAGTCGACAGGGTGGGCAGATACGCAGTATTTT	CASSQSTGWADTQYF
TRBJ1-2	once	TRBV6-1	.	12	TGTGCCAGCTACTCTTGGGACTATGGCTACACCTTC	CASYSWDYGYTF
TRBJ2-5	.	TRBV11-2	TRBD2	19	TGTGCCAGCAGCTTAGATGGGACTAGCGGGAGAACGGGTAGGGAGACCCAGTACTTC	CASSLDGTSGRTGRETQYF
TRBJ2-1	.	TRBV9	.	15	TGTGCCAGCAGCGTAAGCGGGCTCTCCTACAATGAGCAGTTCTTC	CASSVSGLSYNEQFF
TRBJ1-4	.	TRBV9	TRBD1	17	TGTGCCAGCAGCGTAGAAGGGACAGCTGCAACTAATGAAAAACTGTTTTTT	CASSVEGTAATNEKLFF
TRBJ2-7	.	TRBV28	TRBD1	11	TGTGCCACTTCACAGGGGGGCGAGCAGTACTTC	CATSQGGEQYF
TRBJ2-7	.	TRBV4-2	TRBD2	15	TGTGCCAGCAGCCAAACTAGCGGGAGGGCCGACGAGCAGTACTTC	CASSQTSGRADEQYF
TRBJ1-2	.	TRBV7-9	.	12	TGTGCCAGCAGCTTAGCGGGAGGGGGTCCAACCTTC	CASSLAGGGPTF
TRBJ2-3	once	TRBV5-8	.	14	TGTGCCAGCAGGTTGCAGACGCCTTTGGATACGCAGTATTTT	CASRLQTPLDTQYF
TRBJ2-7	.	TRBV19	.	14	TGTGCCAGTAGTTTCTCAGGATCCGGCTACGAGCAGTACTTC	CASSFSGSGYEQYF
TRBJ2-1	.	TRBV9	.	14	TGTGCCAGCAGCGAACTAGGTTCGGACAATGAGCAGTTCTTC	CASSELGSDNEQFF
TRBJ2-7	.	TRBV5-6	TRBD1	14	TGTGCCAGCAGCTTGGGGGACAGGGTCTACGAGCAGTACTTC	CASSLGDRVYEQYF
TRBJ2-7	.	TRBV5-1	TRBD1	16	TGCGCCAGCAGCTATTCCCCGGGACAGACAACCTACGAGCAGTACTTC	CASSYSPGQTTYEQYF
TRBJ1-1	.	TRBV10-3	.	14	TGTGCCATCAGTGAGTCCCCCCCAAATGCTGAAGCTTTCTTT	CAISESPPNAEAFF
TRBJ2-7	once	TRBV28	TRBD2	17	TGTGCCAGCAGTTTTGGGCTAGCGGGAGATCCGGGGTACGAGCAGTACTTC	CASSFGLAGDPGYEQYF
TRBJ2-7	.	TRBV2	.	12	TGTGCCGGGGGGGACAGCTCCTACGAGCAGTACTTC	CAGGDSSYEQYF
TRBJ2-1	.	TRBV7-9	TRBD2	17	TGTGCCAGCAGCCCCAAAATAGCGGGAGCGACGTACAATGAGCAGTTCTTC	CASSPKIAGATYNEQFF
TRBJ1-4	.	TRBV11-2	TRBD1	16	TGTGCCAGCACAAAGGGACAGGGGGAATCTAATGAAAAACTGTTTTTT	CASTKGQGESNEKLFF
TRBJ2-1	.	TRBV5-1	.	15	TGCGCCAGCAGCTTGGAACAGGGATCCTACAATGAGCAGTTCTTC	CASSLEQGSYNEQFF